This passage covers 4 T cell receptor beta chains from one sample sequenced in a study of regulatory T cells in long-lasting Graves disease (dated by TCRdb to about 2021). Explained via the paper, the time point label denotes: persistent/refractory GD, antithyroid drugs over 5 years with positive TRAb. RNA was extracted from PBMCs in TRIzol for both TCR sequencing and RNA sequencing. The library was built by means of multiplex PCR. TCRdb records Illumina HiSeq 4000 as the sequencer. iRepertoire HTBI primers and Arm-PCR amplification of CDR3 regions were used to construct TCR beta libraries. TCRdb handled the public reads itself, with Q25 trimming in fastp and clone calling in MiXCR, and kept productive beta chains. Duplicate CDR3 protein sequences are folded into a single record with the most common DNA and genes. This sample lists approximately 400,000 distinct CDR3 sequences; about a fifth were detected once. The ten largest clones add up to 20% to 25% of the sample.

The sequencing here drew on peripheral blood mononuclear cells (PBMCs), taken when the disease was refractory, from a patient treated with antithyroid drugs. The source of these receptors is a female donor with Graves disease.

This clonotype was seen many times. The chain carries TRBV20-1 and TRBJ2-4, with D maybe TRBD1 (5 bases). Trimming cost V 3 bases and J 14 bases, with 11 bases left between them. The V gene's germline CDR1 is DFQATT and CDR2 SNEGSKA (reference sequence). The CDR3 covers 10 residues. The CDR3 loop reads CSASWEGEYF. CDR3 bases: TGCAGTGCTAGTTGGGAAGGGGAGTACTTC.

The chain recombines TRBV9 with TRBJ1-1; D is undetermined. CDR1 and CDR2 (germline): SGDLS, YYNGEE. V was pared by 7 bases and J by 2 bases, with 18 bases between. The CDR3 loop spans 15 amino acids. In DNA form, the CDR3 reads TGTGCCAGCCAACCCCACCCAATATTTAACACTGAAGCTTTCTTT. Amino acids: CASQPHPIFNTEAFF.

On this clonotype: With a much larger clone just one base away, this may be a read error. The J gene is TRBJ2-5, the V gene TRBV7-8, with D possibly matching TRBD2 (6 bases). There are 15 residues in the CDR3. Per germline, CDR1 SGHVS and CDR2 FQNEAQ. CDR3 amino acids: CASSSLGGGAEIQYF. CDR3 bases: TGTGCCAGCAGCTCCCTGGGAGGAGGGGCCGAGATCCAGTACTTC.

The sample holds a few counts of this clonotype. The chain joins TRBV15 to TRBJ1-1; the D gene is possibly TRBD1 (6 bases). Germline CDR1 LNHNV, CDR2 YYDKDF (reference sequence). The V and J ends lost 6 bases and 1 base respectively, with 24 bases between them. The CDR3 contains 18 residues. This chain's CDR3 is CATSTIIQTGRKNTEAFF. CDR3 coding DNA: TGTGCCACCAGTACAATCATTCAGACAGGCAGAAAGAACACTGAAGCTTTCTTT.